One sample yielded the 17 T cell receptor beta chains listed below, sequenced in a study of blood T cell repertoires in COVID-19. TCRdb's copy holds only in-frame clones and misses some; the assay was immunoSEQ multiplex PCR. The top ten clones hold about 1.1% of a sample with approximately 450,000 clones, 85% to 90% of them seen once. Sequences were obtained from PBMCs or T cells enriched from blood (not recorded which). The origin of the receptors is a man younger than 40 who had recovered from COVID-19.

The chain carries TRBV30 and TRBJ1-2; D perhaps matches TRBD1 (6 bases). This CDR3 is built from 16 residues. Trimming stripped 3 bases from V and 3 bases from J, with 20 bases between. Looked up from germline, CDR1 is GTSNPN and CDR2 is SVGIG (reference sequence). CDR3 bases: TGTGCCTGGAGCCCTTGGGGGCAGGGGTCGTACTATGGCTACACCTTC. This translates into CAWSPWGQGSYYGYTF.

V is TRBV9 and J is TRBJ2-2; 9 bases match TRBD1. V lost 1 base, J lost 5 bases, and 3 bases stayed unmatched. The CDR3 is 15 amino acids. Germline V lookup: CDR1 SGDLS, CDR2 YYNGEE. The CDR3 protein is CASSVTGGYTGELFF. For the CDR3, the DNA is TGTGCCAGCAGCGTAACAGGGGGCTATACCGGGGAGCTGTTTTTT. The entire variable domain, with the rest obtained from reference TRBV9 and TRBJ2-2, is as follows: DSGVTQTPKHLITATGQRVTLRCSPRSGDLSVYWYQQSLDQGLQFLIQYYNGEERAKGNILERFSAQQFPDLHSELNLSSLELGDSALYFCASSVTGGYTGELFFGEGSRLTVL.

The chain couples TRBV3-1 (or the pseudogene TRBV3-2) to TRBJ2-1, with 10 nucleotides matching TRBD2. The germline V gene encodes CDR1 LGHDT and CDR2 YNNKEL (reference sequence). V shed 4 bases, J shed 6 bases, and the junction held 9 bases outside the gene matches. CDR3 size: 16 residues. The CDR3 bases are TGTGCCAGCAGCCTCTTCCCCAGCGGGGGGGGCAATGAGCAGTTCTTC. Translating it yields CASSLFPSGGGNEQFF.

The chain joins TRBV11-2 to TRBJ1-2; 9 bases agree with TRBD1. The CDR3 totals 15 residues. Germline V gives CDR1 SGHAT, CDR2 FQNNGV. The V gene end was trimmed by 6 bases and the J gene end by 2 bases; junction bases not matched to a gene: 7. The CDR3, as DNA: TGTGCCAGCAGAAGGACAGGGGAATTAAACTATGGCTACACCTTC. This gives the protein CASRRTGELNYGYTF.

The rearrangement links TRBV27 to TRBJ2-1; 7 nucleotides line up with TRBD1. Germline values: CDR1 MNHEY, CDR2 SMNVEV (reference sequence). J was trimmed by 8 bases and V by 2 bases; bases with no gene match: 3. The CDR3 runs 13 residues. The CDR3 sequence: CASSLDRVHEQFF. In DNA, the CDR3 is TGTGCCAGCAGTTTAGACAGGGTTCATGAGCAGTTCTTC.

This clone was seen a single time. The genes are TRBV5-6 and TRBJ1-3; no clear D. This CDR3 comprises 13 residues. The germline V gene has CDR1 SGHDT and CDR2 YYEEEE. The V end was cut by 1 base, the J end by 2 bases, with 4 bases between. CDR3 sequence reads: CASSLRAGNTIYF. In DNA, the CDR3 is TGTGCCAGCAGCTTGCGCGCTGGAAACACCATATATTTT.

The J gene is TRBJ1-1, the V gene TRBV9; the match to TRBD1 covers 8 bases. J gave up 4 bases and V 3 bases, and 5 bases lay outside the gene matches. Germline V gene data show CDR1 as SGDLS and CDR2 as YYNGEE. This CDR3 is built from 14 residues. The CDR3 region has the DNA TGTGCCAGCAGCGGACAGGGGTATGGCACTGAAGCTTTCTTT. As protein: CASSGQGYGTEAFF.

The chain employs TRBV5-1 and TRBJ1-2; 7 bases are shared with TRBD1. Germline V gene data show CDR1 as SGHRS and CDR2 as YFSETQ. V was clipped by 4 bases and J by 9 bases; unmatched bases: 15. The CDR3 totals 15 residues. The CDR3: CASSTNRQGRLSYTF. The CDR3 coding sequence is TGCGCCAGCAGCACCAACCGACAGGGTCGTTTGAGCTACACCTTC.

The chain uses TRBV12-5 and TRBJ1-6, with TRBD1 matching 8 bases. J lost 5 bases, V lost 4 bases, and 22 bases had no gene match. The CDR3 contains 21 residues. Germline CDR1 reads LGHNT; CDR2 reads FRNRAP. The chain's CDR3 is CASGSQSKRTGIGPNNSPLHF. In nucleotides, the CDR3 is TGTGCTAGTGGTTCACAATCTAAACGGACAGGGATCGGCCCAAATAATTCACCCCTCCACTTT. The entire variable domain, with the rest obtained from reference TRBV12-5 and TRBJ1-6, is as follows: DARVTQTPRHKVTEMGQEVTMRCQPILGHNTVFWYRQTMMQGLELLAYFRNRAPLDDSGMPKDRFSAEMPDATLATLKIQPSEPRDSAVYFCASGSQSKRTGIGPNNSPLHFGNGTRLTVT.

This clone was counted a single time. V gene TRBV28 combines with J gene TRBJ2-7; perhaps TRBD1 as D (6 bases). Trimming left V 7 bases short and J 6 bases short, with 31 bases between. CDR3 length equals 18 residues. Germline V gives CDR1 MDHEN, CDR2 SYDVKM. In nucleotides, the CDR3 is TGTGCCAGCATCGGAAGCCCGGGACACGGGGCCAGGAGAGGCGAGCAGTACTTC. Translating it yields CASIGSPGHGARRGEQYF.

The rearrangement joins TRBV5-4 to TRBJ2-1; D is possibly TRBD1 (5 bases). Germline lookup yields CDR1 SGHNT and CDR2 YYREEE (reference sequence). This CDR3 has 16 amino acids. Trimming removed 7 bases from V and 0 bases from J, with 17 bases in between. CDR3 protein: CASRSRATVSYNEQFF. The CDR3 DNA reads as TGTGCCAGCCGATCCCGAGCGACAGTCTCCTACAATGAGCAGTTCTTC.

J is TRBJ2-1 and V is TRBV7-6; 11 bases match TRBD1. The CDR3 extends over 17 amino acids. Unmatched junction bases numbered 10, after V lost 5 bases and J lost 4 bases. The germline V gene has CDR1 SGHVS and CDR2 FNYEAQ. CDR3 DNA: TGTGCCAGCAGCCCCAGCGGTGGGACAGGGGGGTACAATGAGCAGTTCTTC. Encoded protein: CASSPSGGTGGYNEQFF. Looking up the rest from reference TRBV7-6 and TRBJ2-1 gives the full variable domain: GAGVSQSPRYKVTKRGQDVALRCDPISGHVSLYWYRQALGQGPEFLTYFNYEAQQDKSGLPNDRFSAERPEGSISTLTIQRTEQRDSAMYRCASSPSGGTGGYNEQFFGPGTRLTVL.

The V gene is TRBV19, the J gene TRBJ1-4, with D unclear. This CDR3 has 15 residues. Germline CDR1 reads LNHDA; CDR2 reads SQIVND (reference sequence). The ends were cut back, 3 bases at V and 0 bases at J, with 8 bases in the middle. In DNA form, the CDR3 reads TGTGCCAGTAGTATGTGGTCAGCAACTAATGAAAAACTGTTTTTT. Translation: CASSMWSATNEKLFF. Based on the CDR3 plus reference TRBV19 and TRBJ1-4, the full variable domain is DGGITQSPKYLFRKEGQNVTLSCEQNLNHDAMYWYRQDPGQGLRLIYYSQIVNDFQKGDIAEGYSVSREKKESFPLTVTSAQKNPTAFYLCASSMWSATNEKLFFGSGTQLSVL.

This chain joins TRBV5-4 and TRBJ2-1, with TRBD2 matching over 8 bases. Trimming took 5 bases from V and 0 from J; bases not matched to a gene: 4. Germline CDR1 is SGHNT and CDR2 is YYREEE (reference sequence). This CDR3 spans 15 amino acids. In DNA, the CDR3 is TGTGCCAGCAGTCTGAGCGGGAGCTCCTACAATGAGCAGTTCTTC. It yields the protein CASSLSGSSYNEQFF.

The chain employs TRBV7-2 and TRBJ2-1; D perhaps matches TRBD1 (5 bases). The CDR3 consists of 14 residues. CDR1 SGHTA and CDR2 FQGNSA come from the germline V gene. The V end was cut by 4 bases, the J end by 8 bases, with 15 bases between. The CDR3 here is CASSSDLGRDEQFF. Here the CDR3 DNA reads TGTGCCAGCAGCTCGGACCTGGGGCGCGATGAGCAGTTCTTC.

This chain joins TRBV5-4 and TRBJ2-7, with TRBD1 as a possible D gene (6 bases). The CDR3 has 14 residues. Germline CDR1 and CDR2: SGHNT and YYREEE (reference sequence). Trimming pared 4 bases from V and 7 bases from J, leaving 18 bases between. CDR3: CASSGGTGLGEQYF. The CDR3, as DNA: TGTGCCAGCAGCGGGGGCACTGGGCTTGGGGAGCAGTACTTC.

This clone showed up just once. J is TRBJ1-5 and V is TRBV9, with TRBD1 as a possible D gene (5 bases). Germline assignment: CDR1 SGDLS and CDR2 YYNGEE. The germline V and J ends were trimmed by 3 bases and 3 bases, with 13 bases remaining between them. The CDR3 is made up of 15 amino acids. Written as DNA, the CDR3 is TGTGCCAGCAGCGCCGGGGGGGGACTCAATCAGCCCCAGCATTTT. It specifies CASSAGGGLNQPQHF. Looking up the rest from reference TRBV9 and TRBJ1-5 gives the full variable domain: DSGVTQTPKHLITATGQRVTLRCSPRSGDLSVYWYQQSLDQGLQFLIQYYNGEERAKGNILERFSAQQFPDLHSELNLSSLELGDSALYFCASSAGGGLNQPQHFGDGTRLSIL.